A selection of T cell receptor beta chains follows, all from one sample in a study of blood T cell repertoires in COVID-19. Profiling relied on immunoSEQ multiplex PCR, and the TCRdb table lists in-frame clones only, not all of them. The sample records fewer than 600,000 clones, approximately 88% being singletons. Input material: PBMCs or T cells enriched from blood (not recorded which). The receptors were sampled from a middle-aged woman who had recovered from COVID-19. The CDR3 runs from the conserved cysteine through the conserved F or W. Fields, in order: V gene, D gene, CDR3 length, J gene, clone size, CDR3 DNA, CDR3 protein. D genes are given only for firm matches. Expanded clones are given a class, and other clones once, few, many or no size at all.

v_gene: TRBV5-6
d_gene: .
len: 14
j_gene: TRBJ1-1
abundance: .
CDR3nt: TGTGCCAGCAGCTTGGGGAGGGGAGGCACTGAAGCTTTCTTT
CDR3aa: CASSLGRGGTEAFF

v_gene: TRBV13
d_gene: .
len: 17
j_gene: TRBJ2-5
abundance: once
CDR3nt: TGTGCCAGCAGCTTAGGCCTTACTAGGAGGTCGCAAGAGACCCAGTACTTC
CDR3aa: CASSLGLTRRSQETQYF

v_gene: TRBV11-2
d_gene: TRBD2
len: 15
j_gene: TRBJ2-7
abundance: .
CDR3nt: TGTGCCAGCAGCTTCCGACTAGCGGGAACCTACGAGCAGTACTTC
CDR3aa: CASSFRLAGTYEQYF

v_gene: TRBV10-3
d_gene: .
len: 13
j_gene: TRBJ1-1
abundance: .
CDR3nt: TGTGCCATCAGACTTGATCGGGGCACTGAAGCTTTCTTT
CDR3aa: CAIRLDRGTEAFF

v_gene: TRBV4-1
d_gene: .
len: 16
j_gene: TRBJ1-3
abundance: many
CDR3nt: TGCGCCAGCAGCCAAGATCGAGGCACCCTCGGAAACACCATATATTTT
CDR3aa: CASSQDRGTLGNTIYF

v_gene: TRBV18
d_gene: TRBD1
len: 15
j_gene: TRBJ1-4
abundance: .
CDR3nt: TGTGCCAGCTCGGGACAGGGAGGCGCTTCGGAAAAACTGTTTTTT
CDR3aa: CASSGQGGASEKLFF

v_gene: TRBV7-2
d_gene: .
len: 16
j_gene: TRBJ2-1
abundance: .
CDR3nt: TGTGCCAGCAGCTTAGGGGCGGAGGCGACCTACAATGAGCAGTTCTTC
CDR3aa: CASSLGAEATYNEQFF

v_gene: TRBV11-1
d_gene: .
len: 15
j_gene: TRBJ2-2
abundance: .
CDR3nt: TGTGCCAGCAGGACTAGAATGGGGAACACCGGGGAGCTGTTTTTT
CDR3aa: CASRTRMGNTGELFF

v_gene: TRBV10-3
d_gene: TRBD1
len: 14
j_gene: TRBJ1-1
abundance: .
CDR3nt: TGTGCCATCAGACAATCTACAGGGGCGCCTGAAGCTTTCTTT
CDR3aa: CAIRQSTGAPEAFF

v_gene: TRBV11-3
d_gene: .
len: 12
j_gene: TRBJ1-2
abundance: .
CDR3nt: TGTGCCAGCAGCTTTCAGGGTAGCGGCTACACCTTC
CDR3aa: CASSFQGSGYTF

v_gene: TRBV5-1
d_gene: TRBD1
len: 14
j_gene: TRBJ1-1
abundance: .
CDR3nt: TGCGCCAGCAGCTCGGACAGGGGGAAGACTGAAGCTTTCTTT
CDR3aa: CASSSDRGKTEAFF

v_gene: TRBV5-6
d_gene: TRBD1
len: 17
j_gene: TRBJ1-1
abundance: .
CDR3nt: TGTGCCAGCAGCTTTTACACTGATGACAGGGTGAACACTGAAGCTTTCTTT
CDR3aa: CASSFYTDDRVNTEAFF